The 16 T cell receptor beta chains below come from one sample, sequenced in a study of blood T cell repertoires in COVID-19. Clones were sequenced by immunoSEQ multiplex PCR, and TCRdb holds only the in-frame ones, with some missing. The sample carries about 130,000 clones, about 80% recorded once. Specimen: peripheral blood. The source is a woman aged 45-60 years with acute or convalescent COVID-19.

Comments on this clone: This CDR3 is also generated by other DNA sequences in the sample. This chain joins TRBV7-2 and TRBJ1-5; D ambiguous. The CDR3 totals 13 residues. Germline lookup yields CDR1 SGHTA and CDR2 FQGNSA. V was trimmed by 2 bases and J by 2 bases, leaving 4 bases between them. Written as DNA, the CDR3 is TGTGCCAGCAGCTTACAGGGCAATCAGCCCCAGCATTTT. Translated: CASSLQGNQPQHF.

A few counts support this clone. The V gene is TRBV5-5, the J gene TRBJ2-7; TRBD1 is a possible D gene (6 bases). Germline V lookup: CDR1 SGHKS, CDR2 YYEKEE (reference sequence). Trimming shortened V by 4 bases and J by 3 bases, and 11 bases separated the two germline ends. The CDR3 has 13 residues. CDR3 sequence (DNA): TGTGCCAGCAGCAGGGACACCTACTACGAGCAGTACTTC. As protein: CASSRDTYYEQYF.

The chain recombines TRBV18 with TRBJ2-7; D might be TRBD2 (5 bases). CDR1 and CDR2 from the germline V gene are KGHSH and LQKENI. Trimming shortened V by 1 base and J by 0 bases, and 13 bases separated the two germline ends. The CDR3 is 16 amino acids. The CDR3 coding sequence is TGTGCCAGCTCACCACGGACTCAGACGAGCTCCTACGAGCAGTACTTC. Translation: CASSPRTQTSSYEQYF.

The chain carries TRBV19 and TRBJ1-1; 9 bases align to TRBD1. This CDR3 is built from 13 residues. CDR1 and CDR2 (germline): LNHDA, SQIVND (reference sequence). Germline trimming cut 5 bases from V and 4 bases from J; bases unmatched to any gene: 2. Here the CDR3 DNA reads TGTGCCAGTAGTTGGGACAGGGTCACTGAAGCTTTCTTT. This codes for CASSWDRVTEAFF.

This clone was observed a single time. The chain is built from TRBV6-2 or TRBV6-3 and TRBJ1-3; D is undetermined. The V gene's germline CDR1 is MNHEY and CDR2 SVGEGT. The CDR3 covers 12 residues. V shed 4 bases and J shed 5 bases, with 6 bases lying between them. The CDR3 region has the DNA TGTGCCAGCAGTTTCTCCAGAAACACCATATATTTT. This encodes CASSFSRNTIYF.

This chain joins TRBV6-5 and TRBJ1-1; the match to TRBD1 covers 9 bases. This CDR3 spans 13 amino acids. The trim removed 8 bases at V and 5 bases at J, leaving 6 bases unmatched. Germline values: CDR1 MNHEY, CDR2 SVGAGI. The CDR3 loop is CASGDRGGTEAFF. The CDR3 DNA reads as TGTGCCAGCGGAGACAGGGGGGGAACTGAAGCTTTCTTT.

This rearrangement joins TRBV28 to TRBJ2-7, with a possible D match to TRBD2 (5 bases). This CDR3 contains 16 residues. Trimming shortened V by 1 base and J by 0 bases, and 13 bases separated the two germline ends. Germline values: CDR1 MDHEN, CDR2 SYDVKM. The CDR3 spells CASSLSSSGSSYEQYF. CDR3 DNA sequence: TGTGCCAGCAGTTTATCTTCGTCGGGAAGCTCCTACGAGCAGTACTTC.

The CDR3 nucleotides are TGTGCCAGCAGTGAAAACAGGGAAGGCTACACCTTC. It codes for CASSENREGYTF. The rearrangement uses TRBV2 and TRBJ1-2; possibly TRBD1 for D (6 bases). V was trimmed by 2 bases and J by 8 bases, leaving 9 bases between them. The CDR3 runs 12 residues. Germline CDR1 and CDR2: SNHLY and FYNNEI.

V is TRBV3-1 (or the pseudogene TRBV3-2) and J is TRBJ1-6; D unresolved. This CDR3 spans 15 amino acids. Trimming stripped 2 bases from V and 0 bases from J, with 5 bases between. Germline-derived CDR1 and CDR2 are LGHDT and YNNKEL (reference sequence). The CDR3 reads CASSQPGSYNSPLHF. The CDR3 DNA is TGTGCCAGCAGCCAACCGGGCTCCTATAATTCACCCCTCCACTTT.

V usage is TRBV6-1 and J usage is TRBJ1-1; D remains ambiguous. The CDR3 consists of 14 residues. Germline CDR1 and CDR2: MNHNS and SASEGT. V lost 1 base and J 4 bases, leaving 10 bases between the germline ends. DNA of the CDR3: TGTGCCAGCAGTGAAGACGCTCGGTCCACTGAAGCTTTCTTT. This encodes CASSEDARSTEAFF.

Remarks on this clone: Additional DNA sequences in this sample encode the identical CDR3. This chain links TRBV3-1 (or the pseudogene TRBV3-2) with TRBJ2-7; a possible D gene is TRBD1 (5 bases). The CDR3 runs to 15 residues. CDR1 and CDR2 (germline): LGHDT, YNNKEL (reference sequence). V dropped 1 base and J dropped 0 bases, with 10 bases sitting between them. The chain's CDR3 is CASSQGQTLSYEQYF. CDR3 nucleotide sequence: TGTGCCAGCAGCCAAGGACAGACGCTCTCCTACGAGCAGTACTTC.

The chain has TRBV6-5 and TRBJ1-2, with 10 bases aligning to TRBD1. The junction had 5 bases not matched to a gene; V was cut back by 7 bases and J by 6 bases. The CDR3 length is 13 residues. CDR1 is MNHEY and CDR2 is SVGAGI in the germline V gene. The CDR3 coding sequence is TGTGCCAGCATAAGGGACAGGGGTGATGGCTACACCTTC. It is translated as CASIRDRGDGYTF.

J is TRBJ2-5 and V is TRBV11-2; D may be TRBD2 (5 bases). V shed 5 bases and J shed 1 base, with 14 bases lying between them. Germline CDR1 is SGHAT and CDR2 is FQNNGV. The CDR3 spans 15 residues. The CDR3 loop is CASSPIRTLQETQYF. CDR3 coding DNA: TGTGCCAGCAGCCCAATCCGGACTCTCCAAGAGACCCAGTACTTC. The whole variable domain, remainder taken from reference TRBV11-2 and TRBJ2-5, is EAGVAQSPRYKIIEKRQSVAFWCNPISGHATLYWYQQILGQGPKLLIQFQNNGVVDDSQLPKDRFSAERLKGVDSTLKIQPAKLEDSAVYLCASSPIRTLQETQYFGPGTRLLVL.

In nucleotides, the CDR3 is TGTGCCAGCACCTGGGGACAGGGGTTGGACACTGAAGCTTTCTTT. Translating gives CASTWGQGLDTEAFF. The genes are TRBV11-2 and TRBJ1-1, with TRBD1 matching 10 bases. V was pared by 7 bases and J by 3 bases, with 8 bases of the junction left unmatched. CDR1 is SGHAT, CDR2 FQNNGV, per germline. This CDR3 comprises 15 residues. The full variable domain, completed using reference TRBV11-2 and TRBJ1-1, is EAGVAQSPRYKIIEKRQSVAFWCNPISGHATLYWYQQILGQGPKLLIQFQNNGVVDDSQLPKDRFSAERLKGVDSTLKIQPAKLEDSAVYLCASTWGQGLDTEAFFGQGTRLTVV.

The chain joins TRBV28 to TRBJ1-5; D remains unclear. Germline V gives CDR1 MDHEN, CDR2 SYDVKM. The germline V and J ends were trimmed by 5 bases and 3 bases, with 23 bases remaining between them. This CDR3 has 18 residues. CDR3 region: CASSPGPLRTGVNQPQHF. In nucleotides, the CDR3 is TGTGCCAGCAGTCCCGGGCCGTTGAGGACGGGAGTCAATCAGCCCCAGCATTTT.

The V and J genes are TRBV6-1 and TRBJ2-1, with 8 positions matching TRBD2. Germline V gene sequence: CDR1 MNHNS, CDR2 SASEGT. CDR3 length: 15 residues. V gave up 3 bases and J gave up 2 bases; unmatched junction bases: 3. CDR3: CASSEGGGPYNEQFF. Here the CDR3 DNA reads TGTGCCAGCAGTGAGGGCGGGGGGCCCTACAATGAGCAGTTCTTC.